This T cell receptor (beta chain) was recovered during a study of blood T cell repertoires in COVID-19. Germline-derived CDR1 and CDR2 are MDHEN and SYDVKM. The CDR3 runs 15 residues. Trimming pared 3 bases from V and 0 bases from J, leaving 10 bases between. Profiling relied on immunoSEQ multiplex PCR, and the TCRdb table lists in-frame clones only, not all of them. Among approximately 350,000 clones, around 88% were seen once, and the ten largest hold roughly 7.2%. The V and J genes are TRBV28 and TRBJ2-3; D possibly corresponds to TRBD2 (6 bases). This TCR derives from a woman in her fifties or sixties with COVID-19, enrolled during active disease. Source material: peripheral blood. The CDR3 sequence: CASSFTSQSTDTQYF. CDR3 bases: TGTGCCAGCAGTTTCACTAGCCAGAGCACAGATACGCAGTATTTT.